The rows below give T cell receptor beta chains drawn from one sample of a study of blood T cell repertoires in COVID-19. Using immunoSEQ multiplex PCR, the repertoire was profiled, and TCRdb retains in-frame clones only, with some absent. The sample lists about 150,000 clones, more than 85% occurring once. The material sequenced was peripheral blood. These receptor sequences come from a woman in her 70s with acute or convalescent COVID-19. The CDR3 runs from the conserved cysteine through the conserved F or W. The D gene is left open where the match is weak. For some rows the clone size is stated as once, few or many, or as a class when expanded; others skip it.

clone_size d_call j_call v_call cdr3_nt cdr3_aa
. . TRBJ2-1 TRBV18 TGTGCCAGCTCCGCGGCAGGGGCCCCACAATATGAGCAGTTCTTC CASSAAGAPQYEQFF
. . TRBJ2-1 TRBV7-9 TGTGCCAGCACCAAAGGTGGAGGGGGCCGTCGTAATGAGCAGTTCTTC CASTKGGGGRRNEQFF
. . TRBJ2-5 TRBV7-3 TGTGCCAGCAGCCCTACGGTCGGCATCACCAAGTTCGGGGAGAAAGAGACCCAGTACTTC CASSPTVGITKFGEKETQYF
few TRBD1 TRBJ1-2 TRBV3-1/TRBV3-2 TGTGCCAGCAGCCCGGGACAGGGCTATGGCTACACCTTC CASSPGQGYGYTF
. TRBD1 TRBJ1-1 TRBV11-2 TGTGCCAGCAGCCAACAGGGGGCCTTGGGGACTGAAGCTTTCTTT CASSQQGALGTEAFF
. TRBD1 TRBJ1-3 TRBV6-6 TGTGCCAGCAGACGCGGGGGGAGCAGGGGGGGAAACACCATATATTTT CASRRGGSRGGNTIYF
. TRBD1 TRBJ2-7 TRBV18 TGTGCCAGCTCACTAACAGGGGGAGTCTCCTACGAGCAGTACTTC CASSLTGGVSYEQYF
. . TRBJ2-7 TRBV7-9 TGTGCCAGCAGCGGGACTTTCTACGAGCAGTACTTC CASSGTFYEQYF
. TRBD1 TRBJ2-5 TRBV5-1 TGCGCCAGCAGCTCCGGACAGGGGCTTCCAGAGACCCAGTACTTC CASSSGQGLPETQYF
. TRBD1 TRBJ2-2 TRBV6-6 TGTGCCAGAAGGGACAGCAACACCGGGGAGCTGTTTTTT CARRDSNTGELFF
. . TRBJ1-2 TRBV30 TGTGCCTGGAGTAACCCGGGGAGCTATGGCTACACCTTC CAWSNPGSYGYTF
. . TRBJ1-3 TRBV4-2 TGTGCCAGCAGCCAAGATCATGCGGGGAGAAACACCATATATTTT CASSQDHAGRNTIYF
once . TRBJ2-3 TRBV2 TGTGCCAGCCGCCCCGATGGGCCAGATACGCAGTATTTT CASRPDGPDTQYF
. TRBD2 TRBJ2-3 TRBV28 TGTGCCAGCAGTTCCCCCGCGCCTAGCGGGGAAGACACAGATACGCAGTATTTT CASSSPAPSGEDTDTQYF